In its sample, the clone carrying this T cell receptor beta chain was seen many times. All patients reached thyroid surgery having received no treatment beforehand. TCRdb re-called the PCR reads with MiXCR. Of some 20,000 clones listed, 24% are singletons. This sample is part of a study of metastatic and nonmetastatic thyroid tumors. On the study more broadly: Where malignant and benign thyroid patients were concerned, repertoires were compared across blood and tumor or nodule tissue.

Source material: tumor tissue. The clonotype comes from a female donor with papillary thyroid cancer or a benign thyroid nodule (not recorded which). Some clones in this sample may be carry-over from other donors' samples.

In DNA form, the CDR3 reads TGTGCCAGTAGTATAGACCGGGACACTGAAGCTTTCTTT. Its protein is CASSIDRDTEAFF. The chain couples TRBV19 to TRBJ1-1; D is ambiguous. Between the trimmed V and J ends, which lost 0 bases and 3 bases, there was a span of 5 bases. This CDR3 has 13 amino acids. Germline values: CDR1 LNHDA, CDR2 SQIVND (reference sequence).